A single TCR beta chain is shown here with its context. Its antigen is undetermined. Using immunoSEQ multiplex PCR, the repertoire was profiled, and TCRdb retains in-frame clones only, with some absent. The sample lists tens of thousands of clones, roughly 89% occurring once. This CDR3 is built from 19 residues. V lost 0 bases to trimming and J lost 0 bases; unmatched junction nucleotides: 10. Germline CDR1 SNHLY, CDR2 FYNNEI. The data were obtained in a study of neoadjuvant nivolumab and ipilimumab in lung cancer. Turning to the study itself: The combination arm added day-1 ipilimumab 1 mg/kg to nivolumab 3 mg/kg on days 1, 15, 29. The study's findings and limits: From pretherapy to surgery, tumor richness and clonality rose with dual therapy. TCR sequencing covered a small number of samples. Compared with tumor-adjacent uninvolved lung, resected tumors showed greater richness and clonality.

The V gene is TRBV2, the J gene TRBJ2-3, with 9 positions matching TRBD1. The material sequenced was peripheral blood, taken before neoadjuvant nivolumab, alone or with ipilimumab. This sequence was found in an adult with non-small cell lung cancer. The chain's CDR3 is CASSEALGTGYTSTDTQYF. The CDR3 DNA reads TGTGCCAGCAGTGAAGCCCTCGGGACAGGGTATACTAGCACAGATACGCAGTATTTT.